This T cell receptor (beta chain) appears in the sequencing data of a study of T cells in Graves' hyperthyroidism and ophthalmopathy. Amplified TCR beta CDR3 regions derived from RNA transcripts. First-round RT-PCR with HTBI primers amplified the TCR CDR3 region. Using its own MiXCR run on the multiplex PCR reads, TCRdb lists one record per CDR3 protein. The sample has approximately 700,000 distinct CDR3 sequences; about 45% are singletons. This TCR derives from an adult man with Graves' disease, either hyperthyroidism or ophthalmopathy (not recorded which). The sequenced sample consisted of peripheral blood or thyroid tissue (not recorded which).

CDR3 DNA: TGTGCCAGCAGTGTACCCGTTTCTGGACAGGAGCTTAATGAAAAACTGTTTTTT. This sequence encodes CASSVPVSGQELNEKLFF. This chain connects TRBV2 to TRBJ1-4; 7 bases match TRBD1. This CDR3 region has 18 residues. V trimming: 4 bases; J trimming: 4 bases; junction bases outside the gene matches: 15. Germline V gene data show CDR1 as SNHLY and CDR2 as FYNNEI.